This T cell receptor (beta chain) was found in a study of post-analysis software for immune sequencing data. General study findings and limits: Under the F measure, samples that were prepared in one batch clustered strongly together. Higher frequency in patients than in controls was seen for a handful of TRBV segments, with TRBV5-6, TRBV5-1 and TRBV20-1 among them.

In this sample, this clonotype turned up a few times. Its specificity is unknown. The CDR3 loop spans 12 amino acids. The trim removed 6 bases at V and 13 bases at J, leaving 9 bases unmatched. Prepared libraries of TCR beta cDNA carried unique molecular identifiers. TCRdb itself ran the PCR reads through MiXCR, one entry per CDR3 protein. The table records some 800,000 distinct CDR3 sequences, approximately 44% of them present only once. The J gene is TRBJ2-1, the V gene TRBV12-3 or TRBV12-4, with 7 nucleotides matching TRBD2. This TCR was recovered from a girl under 18 with multiple sclerosis. The sequenced material came from blood. CDR3 nucleotides: TGTGCCAGCAGCAAAAGGAGCGGGAATCAGTTCTTC. Translation gives CASSKRSGNQFF.